This T cell receptor (beta chain) was profiled in a study of naive and memory T cell subsets. Whole-study findings and limits: Possibly reflecting memory cells re-expressing CD45RA, a few larger clonotypes occurred in naive repertoires, especially CD8. Findings for naive and memory subsets could not be checked against ground truth. The power law exponent of TCR abundance differed between naive and memory cells.

With 6 bases clipped from V and 1 base from J, the junction kept 4 bases outside the gene matches. Germline CDR1 and CDR2: ENHRY and SYGVKD. The CDR3 extends over 14 amino acids. About this clonotype: Its target is unknown.

The beta constant-region primer was an equimolar mix of two oligonucleotides covering TRBC1 and TRBC2. Nested alpha and beta constant-region primers with the SP2 primer drove four PCR rounds on ligated cDNA. A 12-nucleotide UMI and the SP2 primer were added to the cDNA 3' end by oligonucleotide ligation. TCRdb independently ran MiXCR on the UMI-ligation and nested PCR reads; one entry per CDR3 protein. The sample has roughly 150,000 distinct CDR3 sequences, over 20% seen once. The sample comprised naive CD4+ T cells from blood. The chain couples TRBV10-3 to TRBJ2-7, with 9 bases matching TRBD1. The sequence came from a human donor in good health. The CDR3 is CAIRGQGHSYEQYF. The CDR3 nucleotides are TGTGCCATCAGGGGACAGGGACATTCCTACGAGCAGTACTTC.